Listed below are T cell receptor beta chains from one sample, sequenced in a study of T cells after yellow fever vaccination. TCRdb used MiXCR to reprocess the 5' RACE reads, holding one entry per CDR3 protein. Of approximately 170,000 distinct CDR3 sequences listed, about 11% were seen once; the top ten hold 35% to 40%. The input for sequencing was CD8+ T cells sorted from PBMCs, taken 15 days after the yellow fever booster vaccination. These receptor sequences come from a man younger than 35 who received the YFV17D yellow fever vaccine. Both conserved end residues are trimmed from each CDR3.

j_call: TRBJ2-2; v_call: TRBV7-9; cdr3_aa: ASSFAGLTGELF
j_call: TRBJ2-5; v_call: TRBV19; cdr3_aa: ASSTYTTRGETQY
j_call: TRBJ2-7; v_call: TRBV7-9; cdr3_aa: ASSSVGGRRFYEQY
j_call: TRBJ2-1; v_call: TRBV10-3; cdr3_aa: AICSGMIGEQF
j_call: TRBJ2-1; v_call: TRBV7-3; cdr3_aa: ASSLDAYNEQF
j_call: TRBJ2-1; v_call: TRBV20-1; cdr3_aa: SARGLSYNEQF
j_call: TRBJ2-7; v_call: TRBV9; cdr3_aa: ASSVEGVTYEQY
j_call: TRBJ2-1; v_call: TRBV4-3; cdr3_aa: ASSQEDETAYNEQF
j_call: TRBJ2-7; v_call: TRBV5-5; cdr3_aa: ASSAGTTYEQY
j_call: TRBJ2-7; v_call: TRBV5-6; cdr3_aa: ASSLIQRGSYEQY
j_call: TRBJ1-2; v_call: TRBV7-9; cdr3_aa: ASSQTVHGYT
j_call: TRBJ1-6; v_call: TRBV7-9; cdr3_aa: ASSLMTGLNSPLH
j_call: TRBJ1-2; v_call: TRBV4-1; cdr3_aa: ASSQEGRANYGYT
j_call: TRBJ1-6; v_call: TRBV9; cdr3_aa: ASSVAGDGSPLH
j_call: TRBJ2-5; v_call: TRBV29-1; cdr3_aa: SVGGQESETQY
j_call: TRBJ2-7; v_call: TRBV11-2; cdr3_aa: ASSPSDGTYEQY
j_call: TRBJ2-5; v_call: TRBV6-2/TRBV6-3; cdr3_aa: ASNPRRVLETQY
j_call: TRBJ2-5; v_call: TRBV12-3/TRBV12-4; cdr3_aa: ASSFLGRETQY
j_call: TRBJ2-3; v_call: TRBV9; cdr3_aa: ASSSTGAGTDTQY
j_call: TRBJ2-1; v_call: TRBV5-1; cdr3_aa: ASSLGIANEQF
j_call: TRBJ2-1; v_call: TRBV7-2; cdr3_aa: ASSLTFQGVYNEQF
j_call: TRBJ2-1; v_call: TRBV7-9; cdr3_aa: ASSSTGRQMNEQF
j_call: TRBJ1-1; v_call: TRBV19; cdr3_aa: ASQNFGGDTEAF
j_call: TRBJ2-3; v_call: TRBV7-3; cdr3_aa: ASSLIGGDTQY
j_call: TRBJ2-5; v_call: TRBV6-2/TRBV6-3; cdr3_aa: ASSYPWTSGAETQY
j_call: TRBJ2-5; v_call: TRBV4-2; cdr3_aa: ASSQDEAGGLDRETQY
j_call: TRBJ2-5; v_call: TRBV24-1; cdr3_aa: ATSAGQFLDTEETQY
j_call: TRBJ2-3; v_call: TRBV7-8; cdr3_aa: ASRPEGQGTDTQY
j_call: TRBJ2-2; v_call: TRBV27; cdr3_aa: ASSLIGSSTGELF
j_call: TRBJ1-3; v_call: TRBV12-3/TRBV12-4; cdr3_aa: ASSFGQGAGNTIY
j_call: TRBJ2-7; v_call: TRBV7-6; cdr3_aa: ASSLYPGYEQY
j_call: TRBJ1-2; v_call: TRBV2; cdr3_aa: AGRTDNYGYT
j_call: TRBJ2-3; v_call: TRBV5-1; cdr3_aa: ASSLEGQYTDTQY
j_call: TRBJ2-1; v_call: TRBV7-9; cdr3_aa: ASSPRGGEQF
j_call: TRBJ2-7; v_call: TRBV7-6; cdr3_aa: ASSAGLTKQY
j_call: TRBJ1-1; v_call: TRBV6-5; cdr3_aa: ASSYKQGANTEAF
j_call: TRBJ1-5; v_call: TRBV28; cdr3_aa: ASMDRGNQPQH
j_call: TRBJ2-7; v_call: TRBV20-1; cdr3_aa: SARGRDRGFLYEQY
j_call: TRBJ2-1; v_call: TRBV4-3; cdr3_aa: ASSQDLEVKDEQF
j_call: TRBJ1-1; v_call: TRBV13; cdr3_aa: ASSLGLMRRVDF
j_call: TRBJ2-7; v_call: TRBV18; cdr3_aa: ASSPSLADSYEQY
j_call: TRBJ2-3; v_call: TRBV4-1; cdr3_aa: ASSQVAGYTDTQY
j_call: TRBJ2-1; v_call: TRBV18; cdr3_aa: ASSPPAPGGARNEQF
j_call: TRBJ2-3; v_call: TRBV2; cdr3_aa: ASSRSILTSGTDTQY
j_call: TRBJ2-5; v_call: TRBV4-3; cdr3_aa: ASSQERGAETQY
j_call: TRBJ1-3; v_call: TRBV2; cdr3_aa: ASSDQTGRSGNTIY
j_call: TRBJ1-3; v_call: TRBV9; cdr3_aa: ASSVGTSGNTIY
j_call: TRBJ2-7; v_call: TRBV15; cdr3_aa: ATSRDIGTADYEQY
j_call: TRBJ2-2; v_call: TRBV7-9; cdr3_aa: ASSPGTVRTGELF
j_call: TRBJ1-2; v_call: TRBV4-2; cdr3_aa: ASRPRQGEVDGYT
j_call: TRBJ1-5; v_call: TRBV4-1; cdr3_aa: ASSPGAGTDSNQPQH
j_call: TRBJ2-7; v_call: TRBV7-9; cdr3_aa: ASSLVQAGGDEQY
j_call: TRBJ2-4; v_call: TRBV4-3; cdr3_aa: ASSQGPFRRGNIQY
j_call: TRBJ2-7; v_call: TRBV19; cdr3_aa: ASSISQTEGYEQY